This TCR beta chain was recorded in a study of blood T cell repertoires in COVID-19. As for the study in general: COVID-19 samples, acute and convalescent, were from the United States, Italy and Spain. T cells, B-cell-depleted T cells, or PBMCs supplied cDNA or gDNA.

Per the germline V gene, CDR1 is LGHDT and CDR2 is YNNKEL (reference sequence). Unmatched junction bases numbered 5, after V lost 4 bases and J lost 5 bases. The CDR3 is 15 residues long. Authors' analysis steps: It was from reference gene primer amplification that nucleated cell counts were estimated. Only in-frame clones appear in the TCRdb table, and some are missing; sequencing was by immunoSEQ multiplex PCR. The D gene and trimming were derived from the DNA, and the V and J assignments and clone size from that table. This sample has some 150,000 clones, with approximately 88% found just once. The V call is TRBV3-1 (or the pseudogene TRBV3-2), the J call TRBJ1-6; 7 bases align to TRBD1. This receptor was identified in a woman aged 45-59 years with acute or convalescent COVID-19. Sample: peripheral blood. The CDR3 reads CASSRRTGDNSPLHF. The CDR3, as DNA: TGTGCCAGCAGCCGGAGGACAGGAGATAATTCACCCCTCCACTTT.